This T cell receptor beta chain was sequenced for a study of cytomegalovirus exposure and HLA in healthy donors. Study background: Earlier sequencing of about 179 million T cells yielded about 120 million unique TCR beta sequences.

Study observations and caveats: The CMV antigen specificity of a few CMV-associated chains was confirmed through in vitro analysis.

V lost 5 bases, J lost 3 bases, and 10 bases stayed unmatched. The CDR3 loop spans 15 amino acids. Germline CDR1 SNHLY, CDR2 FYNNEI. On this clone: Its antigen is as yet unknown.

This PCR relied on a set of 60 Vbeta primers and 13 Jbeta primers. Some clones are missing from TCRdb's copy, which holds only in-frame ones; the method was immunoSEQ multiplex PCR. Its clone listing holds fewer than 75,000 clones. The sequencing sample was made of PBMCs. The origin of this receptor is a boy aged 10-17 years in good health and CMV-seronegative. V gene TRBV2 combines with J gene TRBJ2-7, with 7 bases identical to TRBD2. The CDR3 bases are TGTGCCAGCAGTCAGCGGCACGGACTAGGCTACGAGCAGTACTTC. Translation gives CASSQRHGLGYEQYF.